The 31 T cell receptor beta chains below all came from one sample that was sequenced in a study of blood T cell repertoires in COVID-19. TCRdb's table, derived via immunoSEQ multiplex PCR, lists solely in-frame clones and lacks some. There are approximately 190,000 clones in the sample; roughly four fifths occur only once, and around 15% lies in the top ten. Input material: peripheral blood. The receptors derive from a man aged 30 to 45 with active or convalescent COVID-19.

This chain joins TRBV9 and TRBJ2-5, with D tentatively TRBD2 (5 bases). This CDR3 has 14 residues. CDR1 SGDLS and CDR2 YYNGEE come from the germline V gene. V lost 4 bases and J 0 bases, leaving 10 bases between the germline ends. The chain's CDR3 is CASSPPGYQETQYF. CDR3 coding DNA: TGTGCCAGCAGCCCCCCGGGGTACCAAGAGACCCAGTACTTC. The full variable domain, in which reference TRBV9 and TRBJ2-5 provide the parts outside the CDR3, is DSGVTQTPKHLITATGQRVTLRCSPRSGDLSVYWYQQSLDQGLQFLIQYYNGEERAKGNILERFSAQQFPDLHSELNLSSLELGDSALYFCASSPPGYQETQYFGPGTRLLVL.

This clone was observed a few times. CDR3 region: CASSPLGQGEGYGYTF. CDR3 DNA sequence: TGTGCCAGCAGCCCCCTCGGGCAGGGGGAAGGCTATGGCTACACCTTC. The chain has TRBV3-1 (or the pseudogene TRBV3-2) and TRBJ1-2, with TRBD1 matching 7 bases. The trim removed 4 bases at V and 4 bases at J, leaving 12 bases unmatched. The CDR3 loop spans 16 amino acids. CDR1 and CDR2 (germline): LGHDT, YNNKEL (reference sequence).

V usage is TRBV9 and J usage is TRBJ2-5; D is possibly TRBD1 (6 bases). Germline loops: CDR1 SGDLS, CDR2 YYNGEE. The V gene lost 0 bases and the J gene lost 3 bases, with 12 bases spanning the gap. CDR3 length: 15 amino acids. The CDR3 DNA reads TGTGCCAGCAGCGTAGGGGGACACTTCGAAGAGACCCAGTACTTC. As protein: CASSVGGHFEETQYF.

V is TRBV19 and J is TRBJ1-2, with 8 bases that match TRBD1. The CDR3 is 15 amino acids. Per the germline V gene, CDR1 is LNHDA and CDR2 is SQIVND (reference sequence). J lost 2 bases, V lost 6 bases, and 8 bases had no gene match. The CDR3 is CASSSPWTGNYGYTF. Here the CDR3 DNA reads TGTGCCAGTAGCAGCCCGTGGACAGGGAACTATGGCTACACCTTC.

The chain recombines TRBV19 with TRBJ1-1; D is unresolved. Germline-derived CDR1 and CDR2 are LNHDA and SQIVND (reference sequence). There are 14 residues in the CDR3. V dropped 0 bases and J dropped 6 bases, with 11 bases sitting between them. CDR3 bases: TGTGCCAGTAGTATAGAGGGCAGGTACGCTGAAGCTTTCTTT. It codes for CASSIEGRYAEAFF.

In this sample, this clone turned up once. The chain employs TRBV19 and TRBJ1-5, with D unclear. V was pared by 1 base and J by 2 bases, with 15 bases between. The germline CDR1 and CDR2 sequences are LNHDA and SQIVND (reference sequence). This CDR3 spans 17 amino acids. CDR3 coding DNA: TGTGCCAGTAGTATAGTCGGCGCAGAGACTGGCAATCAGCCCCAGCATTTT. This encodes CASSIVGAETGNQPQHF.

This clone was recorded a few times. The gene calls are TRBV19 and TRBJ2-7; D perhaps matches TRBD2 (6 bases). CDR1 LNHDA and CDR2 SQIVND come from the germline V gene (reference sequence). The V and J ends lost 6 bases and 0 bases respectively, with 15 bases between them. The CDR3 covers 15 residues. This CDR3 reads CASRSAGSNSYEQYF. The CDR3 region has the DNA TGTGCCAGTAGGTCAGCGGGCAGCAACTCCTACGAGCAGTACTTC. Full variable domain (outside the CDR3, taken from reference TRBV19 and TRBJ2-7): DGGITQSPKYLFRKEGQNVTLSCEQNLNHDAMYWYRQDPGQGLRLIYYSQIVNDFQKGDIAEGYSVSREKKESFPLTVTSAQKNPTAFYLCASRSAGSNSYEQYFGPGTRLTVT.

This sequence joins TRBV19 and TRBJ1-4; the match to TRBD1 covers 10 bases. The CDR3 has 14 residues. Per the germline V gene, CDR1 is LNHDA and CDR2 is SQIVND (reference sequence). V was pared by 5 bases and J by 7 bases, with 4 bases of the junction left unmatched. The CDR3 DNA sequence: TGTGCCAGTAGTGCGAGGACAGGGGGTGAAAAACTGTTTTTT. This translates into CASSARTGGEKLFF.

The chain couples TRBV28 to TRBJ2-7; 7 positions match TRBD1. Germline V CDR1 and CDR2: MDHEN, SYDVKM. This CDR3 comprises 12 residues. Germline trimming cut 3 bases from V and 5 bases from J; bases unmatched to any gene: 1. Here the CDR3 reads CASSLTGNEQYV. In DNA form, the CDR3 reads TGTGCCAGCAGTTTGACAGGGAACGAGCAGTACGTC.

This chain joins TRBV6-2 or TRBV6-3 and TRBJ2-7; perhaps TRBD2 as D (6 bases). Trimming pared 2 bases from V and 2 bases from J, leaving 13 bases between. Germline V lookup: CDR1 MNHEY, CDR2 SVGEGT. The CDR3 loop spans 15 amino acids. The CDR3 region has the DNA TGTGCCAGCAGTTACGGGGACTCCGGGACCTACGAGCAGTACTTC. Translated: CASSYGDSGTYEQYF.

The chain couples TRBV28 to TRBJ1-1, with 7 bases that match TRBD1. V dropped 6 bases and J dropped 7; count of bases not matched to a gene: 5. CDR1 is MDHEN, CDR2 SYDVKM, per germline. CDR3 length: 12 residues. The CDR3 here is CASSLNRGEAFF. The CDR3 nucleotides are TGTGCCAGCAGCCTCAACAGGGGTGAAGCTTTCTTT.

The chain uses TRBV5-8 and TRBJ2-3, with a possible D match to TRBD1 (5 bases). CDR1 SGHTS and CDR2 YDEGEE come from the germline V gene. The CDR3 runs to 13 residues. V was clipped by 5 bases and J by 3 bases, with 10 bases between them. CDR3 DNA sequence: TGTGCCAGCAGTGAATCAGGGACAGATACGCAGTATTTT. Residues: CASSESGTDTQYF.

This chain links TRBV29-1 with TRBJ1-2; 7 bases match TRBD1. Germline values: CDR1 SQVTM, CDR2 ANQGSEA. J gave up 4 bases and V 5 bases, and 4 bases lay outside the gene matches. The CDR3 spans 12 residues. The chain's CDR3 is CSVKTGSYGYTF. The CDR3 DNA reads TGCAGCGTTAAGACAGGGAGCTATGGCTACACCTTC.

The chain uses TRBV6-5 and TRBJ2-7; 7 bases align to TRBD1. The CDR3 is 13 amino acids. Per the germline V gene, CDR1 is MNHEY and CDR2 is SVGAGI. The J segment lost 5 bases and the V segment lost 6 bases, leaving 7 bases of the junction unmatched. This chain's CDR3 is CASRTPRGHEQYV. CDR3 nucleotide sequence: TGTGCCAGCAGGACCCCGAGGGGGCACGAGCAGTACGTC.

This chain uses TRBV14 with TRBJ1-3; D unresolved. This CDR3 contains 15 residues. Germline CDR1 and CDR2: SGHDN and FVKESK. Between the trimmed V and J ends, which lost 1 base and 7 bases, there was a span of 14 bases. This CDR3 is CASSQASAGGNTIYF. The CDR3, as DNA: TGTGCCAGCAGCCAAGCCTCGGCAGGAGGCAACACCATATATTTT.

The V and J genes are TRBV19 and TRBJ2-3, with TRBD2 as a possible D gene (6 bases). Germline V gene data show CDR1 as LNHDA and CDR2 as SQIVND (reference sequence). The CDR3 contains 13 residues. Between the trimmed V and J ends, which lost 4 bases and 6 bases, there was a span of 11 bases. This CDR3 is CASSTGLADTQYF. The CDR3 nucleotides are TGTGCCAGTAGTACGGGACTCGCGGATACGCAGTATTTT.

The chain has TRBV5-1 and TRBJ2-7; TRBD1 is a possible D gene (6 bases). CDR1 and CDR2 from the germline V gene are SGHRS and YFSETQ. This CDR3 is 14 amino acids long. Trimming shortened V by 4 bases and J by 2 bases, and 13 bases separated the two germline ends. The chain's CDR3 is CASSGDRFPYEQYF. The CDR3 DNA is TGCGCCAGCAGCGGAGACAGGTTTCCCTACGAGCAGTACTTC. The complete variable domain, with remaining parts taken from reference TRBV5-1 and TRBJ2-7, reads KAGVTQTPRYLIKTRGQQVTLSCSPISGHRSVSWYQQTPGQGLQFLFEYFSETQRNKGNFPGRFSGRQFSNSRSEMNVSTLELGDSALYLCASSGDRFPYEQYFGPGTRLTVT.

The V and J genes are TRBV30 and TRBJ1-5; a weak D match, TRBD1 (5 bases). The CDR3 totals 17 residues. V lost 2 bases to trimming and J lost 2 bases, with 19 bases between them. The germline gives CDR1 GTSNPN, CDR2 SVGIG (reference sequence). The CDR3 nucleotides are TGTGCCTGGAGTTCATGGACAACTCCGGGGGGCAATCAGCCCCAGCATTTT. This encodes CAWSSWTTPGGNQPQHF.

This clone has just a few counts. V usage is TRBV29-1 and J usage is TRBJ1-2; 8 bases map to TRBD1. Trimming took 2 bases from V and 6 from J; bases not matched to a gene: 2. Germline V lookup: CDR1 SQVTM, CDR2 ANQGSEA. The CDR3 extends over 12 amino acids. As DNA, the CDR3 is TGCAGCGTTGAAATACAGGGGGATGGCTACACCTTC. The encoded protein is CSVEIQGDGYTF.

This chain connects TRBV28 to TRBJ1-1, with unresolved D. This CDR3 contains 15 residues. V was trimmed by 5 bases and J by 4 bases, leaving 17 bases between them. Germline values: CDR1 MDHEN, CDR2 SYDVKM. The chain's CDR3 is CASSTYSGWVTEAFF. DNA for the CDR3: TGTGCCAGCAGTACCTATTCGGGTTGGGTCACTGAAGCTTTCTTT.

This chain joins TRBV9 and TRBJ1-1, with D maybe TRBD1 (5 bases). The V gene's germline CDR1 is SGDLS and CDR2 YYNGEE. V was cut by 6 bases and J by 3 bases, with 15 bases left in between. The CDR3 is made up of 14 amino acids. The CDR3 DNA sequence: TGTGCCAGCACGGTTTCAGGGCAGGACACTGAAGCTTTCTTT. Its protein is CASTVSGQDTEAFF.

The chain uses TRBV6-5 and TRBJ2-1, with a tentative D call TRBD2 (5 bases). Between the trimmed V and J ends, which lost 2 bases and 0 bases, there was a span of 8 bases. Germline loops: CDR1 MNHEY, CDR2 SVGAGI. The CDR3 sequence is 15 residues long. This CDR3 is CASSYGRSSYNEQFF. The CDR3 bases are TGTGCCAGCAGTTACGGGAGAAGCTCCTACAATGAGCAGTTCTTC.

This clone appeared a few times. J is TRBJ2-7 and V is TRBV20-1, with 8 positions matching TRBD1. After removal of 3 bases from V and 5 bases from J, the junction contained 6 bases not matched to a gene. The CDR3 has 13 residues. Germline loops: CDR1 DFQATT, CDR2 SNEGSKA (reference sequence). CDR3 nucleotides: TGCAGTGCTAGTCCCGGGACAGGACACGAGCAGTACTTC. As protein: CSASPGTGHEQYF.

A word on this clone: Other DNA sequences from this sample encode an identical CDR3 as well. This chain connects TRBV9 to TRBJ2-2; 7 bases agree with TRBD1. The germline V gene encodes CDR1 SGDLS and CDR2 YYNGEE. The CDR3 consists of 14 residues. V shed 2 bases, J shed 3 bases, and the junction held 1 base outside the gene matches. The CDR3 bases are TGTGCCAGCAGCGTGACAGGGTACACCGGGGAGCTGTTTTTT. It encodes CASSVTGYTGELFF. The complete variable domain, with remaining parts taken from reference TRBV9 and TRBJ2-2, reads DSGVTQTPKHLITATGQRVTLRCSPRSGDLSVYWYQQSLDQGLQFLIQYYNGEERAKGNILERFSAQQFPDLHSELNLSSLELGDSALYFCASSVTGYTGELFFGEGSRLTVL.

J is TRBJ2-2 and V is TRBV7-6; a weak D match, TRBD1 (5 bases). CDR1 and CDR2 (germline): SGHVS, FNYEAQ. The germline V and J ends were trimmed by 1 base and 7 bases, with 22 bases remaining between them. The CDR3 spans 18 residues. The CDR3 DNA is TGTGCCAGCAGCTTAGTTGTGTTAGGGGCTGAGATTGGCGGGGAGCTGTTTTTT. This encodes CASSLVVLGAEIGGELFF.

The gene calls are TRBV27 and TRBJ2-1, with 8 bases identical to TRBD2. The CDR3 has 11 amino acids. Germline trimming cut 3 bases from V and 11 bases from J; bases unmatched to any gene: 0. The germline gives CDR1 MNHEY, CDR2 SMNVEV (reference sequence). In DNA, the CDR3 is TGTGCCAGCAGTTTTAGCGGGAAGCAGTTCTTC. It yields the protein CASSFSGKQFF.

The rearrangement links TRBV3-1 (or the pseudogene TRBV3-2) to TRBJ2-2, with D perhaps matching TRBD2 (5 bases). The CDR3 sequence is 13 residues long. Germline V gene data show CDR1 as LGHDT and CDR2 as YNNKEL (reference sequence). V gave up 0 bases and J gave up 11 bases, with 10 bases separating them. The CDR3, as DNA: TGTGCCAGCAGCCAAGATCAACCGGGAGAGCTGTTTTTT. Protein: CASSQDQPGELFF.

A word on this clone: The sample carries other DNA sequences with the same CDR3. The rearrangement uses TRBV30 and TRBJ1-2, with D perhaps matching TRBD1 (6 bases). Trimming shortened V by 1 base and J by 2 bases, and 8 bases separated the two germline ends. The CDR3 runs 13 residues. Looked up from germline, CDR1 is GTSNPN and CDR2 is SVGIG (reference sequence). The DNA for the CDR3 is TGTGCCTGGAGTGACCAGGGGAACTATGGCTACACCTTC. It translates to CAWSDQGNYGYTF.

The chain uses TRBV5-1 and TRBJ1-2; 9 bases are a match to TRBD1. Germline V gene sequence: CDR1 SGHRS, CDR2 YFSETQ. This CDR3 contains 16 residues. Unmatched junction bases numbered 9, after V lost 4 bases and J lost 2 bases. The CDR3 spells CASSTSTGQGNYGYTF. The CDR3 DNA reads as TGCGCCAGCAGCACATCGACGGGACAGGGCAACTATGGCTACACCTTC.

J is TRBJ2-2 and V is TRBV19, with D perhaps TRBD2 (6 bases). Per the germline V gene, CDR1 is LNHDA and CDR2 is SQIVND (reference sequence). The V end was cut by 6 bases, the J end by 5 bases, with 10 bases between. There are 13 residues in the CDR3. CDR3 nucleotides: TGTGCCAGTAGCGGGAGAGGTACCGGGGAGCTGTTTTTT. This gives the protein CASSGRGTGELFF.

CDR3 amino acids: CTSSQGGSNQPQHF. Written as DNA, the CDR3 is TGCACCAGCAGCCAAGGCGGGAGCAATCAGCCCCAGCATTTT. V gene TRBV1 combines with J gene TRBJ1-5. TRBV1 is a pseudogene locus. There are 14 residues in the CDR3.